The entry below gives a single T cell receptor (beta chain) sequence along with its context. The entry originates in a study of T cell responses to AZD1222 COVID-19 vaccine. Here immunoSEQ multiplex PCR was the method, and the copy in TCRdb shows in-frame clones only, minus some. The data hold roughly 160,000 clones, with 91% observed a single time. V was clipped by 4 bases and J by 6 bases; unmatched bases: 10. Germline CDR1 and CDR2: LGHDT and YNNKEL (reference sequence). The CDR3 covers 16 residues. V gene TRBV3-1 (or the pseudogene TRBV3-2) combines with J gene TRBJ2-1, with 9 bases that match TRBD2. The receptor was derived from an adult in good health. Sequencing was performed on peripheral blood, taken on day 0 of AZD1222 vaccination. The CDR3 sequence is CASSPELAGVGNEQFF. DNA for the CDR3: TGTGCCAGCAGCCCCGAATTAGCGGGAGTGGGCAATGAGCAGTTCTTC.